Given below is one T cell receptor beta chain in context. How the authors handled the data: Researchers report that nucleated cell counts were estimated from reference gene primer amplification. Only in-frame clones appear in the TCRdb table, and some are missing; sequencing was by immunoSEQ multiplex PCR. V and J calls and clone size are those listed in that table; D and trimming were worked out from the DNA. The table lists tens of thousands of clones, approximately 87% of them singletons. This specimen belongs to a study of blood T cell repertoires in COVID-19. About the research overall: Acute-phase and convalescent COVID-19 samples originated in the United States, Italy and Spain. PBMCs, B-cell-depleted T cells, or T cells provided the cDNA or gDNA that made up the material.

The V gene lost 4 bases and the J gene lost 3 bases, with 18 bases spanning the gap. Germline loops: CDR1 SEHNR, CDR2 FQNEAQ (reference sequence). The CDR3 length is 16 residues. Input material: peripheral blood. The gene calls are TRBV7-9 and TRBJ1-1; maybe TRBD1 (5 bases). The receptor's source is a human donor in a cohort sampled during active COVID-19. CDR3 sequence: CASSSSLGGKDTEAFF. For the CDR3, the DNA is TGTGCCAGCAGCTCCTCCCTGGGGGGGAAAGACACTGAAGCTTTCTTT. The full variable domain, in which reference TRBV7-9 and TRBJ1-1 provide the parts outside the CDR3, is DTGVSQNPRHKITKRGQNVTFRCDPISEHNRLYWYRQTLGQGPEFLTYFQNEAQLEKSRLLSDRFSAERPKGSFSTLEIQRTEQGDSAMYLCASSSSLGGKDTEAFFGQGTRLTVV.